This T cell receptor beta chain is drawn from a study of a mutant IDH1 vaccine in newly diagnosed glioma. Study in general: The study started vaccination 4-6 weeks after radiotherapy alone, or with temozolomide cycles. The sex distribution of treated patients was 62.5% male and about 38% female, with a mean age of around 40 years.

Time point indicated: week 35, safety follow-up. It was 300 ug of mutant IDH1 20-mer peptide that made up each vaccine dose, given with topical imiquimod. The study gave patients eight vaccinations in weeks 1, 3, 5, 7, 11, 15, 19, 23. Profiling relied on immunoSEQ multiplex PCR, and the TCRdb table lists in-frame clones only, not all of them. Of tens of thousands of clones in the sample, 76% were seen once. On this clone itself: Its specificity is unknown.

V was pared by 3 bases and J by 2 bases, with 4 bases of the junction left unmatched. From germline, CDR1 is SEHNR and CDR2 FQNEAQ (reference sequence). The CDR3 has 15 amino acids. The chain carries TRBV7-9 and TRBJ2-5; 9 nucleotides line up with TRBD2. The receptor's source is a man aged 40-49 years with glioma. Specimen: PBMCs, collected from a glioma patient whose treatment included an IDH1 peptide vaccine. The CDR3 DNA sequence: TGTGCCAGCAGCTTGACTAGCGGACGTCAAGAGACCCAGTACTTC. Amino acid sequence: CASSLTSGRQETQYF.